This TCR beta chain was captured by sequencing in a study of cytomegalovirus exposure and HLA in healthy donors. Use of 60 Vbeta and 13 Jbeta primers characterized the PCR. TCRdb's table, derived via immunoSEQ multiplex PCR, lists solely in-frame clones and lacks some. Of 200,000 to 250,000 clones in the sample, roughly three quarters are singletons; the top ten hold less than 2%. V shed 8 bases and J 3 bases; nucleotides not matched to a gene: 5. Looked up from germline, CDR1 is KGHSH and CDR2 is LQKENI. This CDR3 contains 14 residues. Sequenced input: PBMCs. This receptor was taken from a man aged 50-60 years in good health and CMV-seronegative. This chain uses TRBV18 with TRBJ2-1; 9 bases align to TRBD2. This CDR3 is CASEETSGYNEQFF. DNA of the CDR3: TGTGCCAGCGAAGAGACTAGCGGCTACAATGAGCAGTTCTTC. Looking up the rest from reference TRBV18 and TRBJ2-1 gives the full variable domain: NAGVMQNPRHLVRRRGQEARLRCSPMKGHSHVYWYRQLPEEGLKFMVYLQKENIIDESGMPKERFSAEFPKEGPSILRIQQVVRGDSAAYFCASEETSGYNEQFFGPGTRLTVL.